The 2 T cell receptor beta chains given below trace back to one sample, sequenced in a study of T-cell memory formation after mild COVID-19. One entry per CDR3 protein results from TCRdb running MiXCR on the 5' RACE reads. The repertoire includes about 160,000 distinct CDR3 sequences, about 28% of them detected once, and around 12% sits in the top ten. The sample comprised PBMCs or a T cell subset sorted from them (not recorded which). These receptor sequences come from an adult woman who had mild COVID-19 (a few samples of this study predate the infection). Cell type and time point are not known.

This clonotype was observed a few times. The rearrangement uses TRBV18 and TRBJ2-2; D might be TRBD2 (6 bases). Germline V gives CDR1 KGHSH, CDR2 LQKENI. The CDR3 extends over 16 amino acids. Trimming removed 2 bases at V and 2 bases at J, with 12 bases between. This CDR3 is CASSPYKTRNTGELFF. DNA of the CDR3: TGTGCCAGCTCACCATACAAGACTAGAAACACCGGGGAGCTGTTTTTT.

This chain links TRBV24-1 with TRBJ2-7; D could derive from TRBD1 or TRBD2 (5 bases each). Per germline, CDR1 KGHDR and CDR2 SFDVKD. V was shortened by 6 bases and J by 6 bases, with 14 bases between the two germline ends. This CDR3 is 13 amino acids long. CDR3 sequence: CATSRGSGFEQYF. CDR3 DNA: TGTGCCACCAGTCGGGGCAGCGGATTCGAGCAGTACTTC.